This T cell receptor (beta chain) stems from a study of blood T cell repertoires in COVID-19. On the study more broadly: Samples came from the United States, Italy and Spain, spanning acute and convalescent COVID-19. T cells, B-cell-depleted T cells, or PBMCs provided the cDNA or gDNA that served as material.

As processed by the authors: Reference gene primer amplification yielded estimated nucleated cell counts. Clones were sequenced by immunoSEQ multiplex PCR, and TCRdb holds only the in-frame ones, with some missing. The V and J calls and clone size are taken from that table; D and trimming were inferred from the DNA. Altogether approximately 210,000 clones are present, around 85% being singletons, with the ten largest covering 4.5% to 5.5%. The clonotype originates from a human donor in a cohort sampled during active COVID-19. The specimen sequenced was peripheral blood.

The CDR3 region has the DNA TGTGCCAGCAGCAGCCGGGACAGCTCCTATAATTCACCCCTCCACTTT. As protein: CASSSRDSSYNSPLHF. The chain carries TRBV6-6 and TRBJ1-6, with 7 bases that match TRBD1. The V gene's germline CDR1 is MNHNY and CDR2 SVGAGI (reference sequence). This CDR3 has 16 amino acids. The J segment lost 0 bases and the V segment lost 6 bases, leaving 5 bases of the junction unmatched.